The rows below give T cell receptor beta chains drawn from one sample of a study of human T cells and chemical hapten exposure. TCRdb independently ran MiXCR on the RACE reads; one entry per CDR3 protein. This table has roughly 380,000 distinct CDR3 sequences, 4.8% appearing once. The sequencing used whole blood, collected in connection with sensitization to the hapten diphenylcyclopropenone (DPC). These receptors originate from a woman aged 45-65 years with alopecia areata. Some clones in this sample may be carry-over from other donors' samples. Each CDR3 is given with its conserved first and last residue. The D gene is left open where the match is weak. Size is stated for part of the rows, as once, few or many counts, or as a class when the clone is expanded.

abundance: many
j_gene: TRBJ1-1
d_gene: -
v_gene: TRBV9
CDR3nt: TGTGCCAGCAGCGTAGGTGGCAGCTCGAACACTGAAGCTTTCTTT
CDR3aa: CASSVGGSSNTEAFF

abundance: -
j_gene: TRBJ1-6
d_gene: -
v_gene: TRBV7-2
CDR3nt: TGTGCCAGCAGCTTTGGGGGTCAAAATTCACCCCTCCACTTT
CDR3aa: CASSFGGQNSPLHF

abundance: many
j_gene: TRBJ1-2
d_gene: -
v_gene: TRBV20-1
CDR3nt: TGCAGTGCTAGAGATGGGGGCCCAGCTAACTATGGCTACACCTTC
CDR3aa: CSARDGGPANYGYTF

abundance: many
j_gene: TRBJ1-5
d_gene: -
v_gene: TRBV13
CDR3nt: TGTGCCAGCAGCTTAGGGATCGATAGCAATCAGCCCCAGCATTTT
CDR3aa: CASSLGIDSNQPQHF

abundance: -
j_gene: TRBJ2-1
d_gene: TRBD2
v_gene: TRBV6-1
CDR3nt: TGTGCCAGCAGCGCGGGGGGGCTCTCTGGGGAGCAGTTCTTC
CDR3aa: CASSAGGLSGEQFF

abundance: many
j_gene: TRBJ2-1
d_gene: TRBD1
v_gene: TRBV2
CDR3nt: TGTGCCAGCAGATTACAGGGGTCCTACAATGAGCAGTTCTTC
CDR3aa: CASRLQGSYNEQFF

abundance: -
j_gene: TRBJ1-2
d_gene: TRBD1
v_gene: TRBV9
CDR3nt: TGTGCCAGCAGCCAAGGACAGGGGGCTCCTAACTATGGCTACACCTTC
CDR3aa: CASSQGQGAPNYGYTF

abundance: few
j_gene: TRBJ1-6
d_gene: TRBD1
v_gene: TRBV6-1
CDR3nt: TGTGCCAGCAGTGAAGACAGGGGGATATATAATTCACCCCTCCACTTT
CDR3aa: CASSEDRGIYNSPLHF

abundance: few
j_gene: TRBJ1-1
d_gene: -
v_gene: TRBV20-1
CDR3nt: TGCAGTGCTAGAATTGGGCAGCACACTGAAGCTTTCTTT
CDR3aa: CSARIGQHTEAFF

abundance: many
j_gene: TRBJ1-1
d_gene: -
v_gene: TRBV25-1
CDR3nt: TGTGCCAGCAGTGGAATAGGGCGGATCACTGAAGCTTTCTTT
CDR3aa: CASSGIGRITEAFF

abundance: few
j_gene: TRBJ2-6
d_gene: -
v_gene: TRBV5-4
CDR3nt: TGTGCCAGCAGCTGGGACGCCGGGTCTGGGGCCAACGTCCTGACTTTC
CDR3aa: CASSWDAGSGANVLTF

abundance: many
j_gene: TRBJ2-7
d_gene: TRBD2
v_gene: TRBV4-3
CDR3nt: TGCGCCAGCAGCCAAGCCCTACTAGCGGGAGAGGTCCACGAGCAGTACTTC
CDR3aa: CASSQALLAGEVHEQYF

abundance: many
j_gene: TRBJ2-1
d_gene: TRBD1
v_gene: TRBV29-1
CDR3nt: TGCAGCGCGGGACAGGGGGTAGGGTCCTACAATGAGCAGTTCTTC
CDR3aa: CSAGQGVGSYNEQFF